The subject of this entry is one T cell receptor (beta chain). The data derive from a study of shared clonotypes between healthy human individuals. This table comes from immunoSEQ multiplex PCR, and its TCRdb copy is limited to in-frame clones, with some not included. The sample yields about 1 million clones, around four fifths seen once. The V gene lost 6 bases and the J gene lost 2 bases, with 11 bases spanning the gap. The length of the CDR3 is 12 residues. Germline V gene sequence: CDR1 SQVTM, CDR2 ANQGSEA. What was sequenced was memory CD4+ T cells sorted from blood. The subset was: CD45RA-negative fraction. The TCR sequence derives from a man aged 18 to 30 in good health. The chain recombines TRBV29-1 with TRBJ2-7; the D gene is possibly TRBD1 (6 bases). This CDR3 reads CSVRTVPYEQYF. The CDR3 nucleotides read TGCAGCGTACGGACAGTCCCCTACGAGCAGTACTTC.